These T cell receptor beta chains were read from a single sample in a study of T cells in Graves' hyperthyroidism and ophthalmopathy. TCRdb ran MiXCR on the multiplex PCR reads and lists one entry per CDR3 protein. The table shows approximately 370,000 distinct CDR3 sequences, with about a sixth occurring only once. Sequencing was carried out using blood. The origin of the receptors is a woman aged 30 to 39 with Graves' hyperthyroidism that later progressed to Graves' ophthalmopathy. CDR3s include the opening cysteine and the closing phenylalanine or tryptophan. Each record gives: V gene, J gene, D gene, clone size, CDR3 DNA, CDR3 protein. The D gene is left open where the match is weak. Only part of the rows carry a size: once, few, many, or a class if the clone is expanded.

TRBV11-2	TRBJ2-7	TRBD1	-	TGTGCCAGCAGCTTAGACCCGGGACAGGGGAACGAGCAGTACTTC	CASSLDPGQGNEQYF
TRBV28	TRBJ1-1	-	many	TGTGCCAGCACCCGGAGGGGCTCTGAAGCTTTCTTT	CASTRRGSEAFF
TRBV12-3/TRBV12-4	TRBJ1-1	-	-	TGTGCCAGCAAACCGAGAATGAACACTGAAGCTTTCTTT	CASKPRMNTEAFF
TRBV29-1	TRBJ2-3	-	-	TGCAGCGTGGAAGGGACTTTAAACACAGATACGCAGTATTTT	CSVEGTLNTDTQYF
TRBV29-1	TRBJ2-7	TRBD2	few	TGCAGCGGTCGACTAGCGGGAACCCACGAGCAGTACTTC	CSGRLAGTHEQYF
TRBV18	TRBJ2-2	-	many	TGTGCCAGCTCACAGGGCCCCGGGGAGCTGTTTTTT	CASSQGPGELFF
TRBV19	TRBJ1-5	-	many	TGTGCCAGTAGTCGCAGGGATAGCAATCAGCCCCAGCATTTT	CASSRRDSNQPQHF
TRBV7-9	TRBJ2-5	-	-	TGTGCCAGCAGCCAAGGGCAGGACTTCCAAGAGACCCAGTACTTC	CASSQGQDFQETQYF
TRBV29-1	TRBJ2-1	-	-	TGCAGCGTTGAATTCCCCCAGGGGAGACCGTTCTTC	CSVEFPQGRPFF
TRBV6-1	TRBJ1-6	TRBD1	many	TGTGCCAGCGGAAGACAGGGAGGTTCACCCCTCCACTTT	CASGRQGGSPLHF
TRBV27	TRBJ2-7	-	many	TGTGCCAGCAGTTTCGACAGCTCCTACGAGCAGTACTTC	CASSFDSSYEQYF
TRBV18	TRBJ2-6	TRBD1	few	TGTGCCAGCTCAACACGACAGGGGTCCCCCAGCTCTGGGGCCAACGTCCTGACTTTC	CASSTRQGSPSSGANVLTF
TRBV28	TRBJ1-1	-	many	TGTGCCAGCAGTCAACATAGCAACACTGAAGCTTTCTTT	CASSQHSNTEAFF
TRBV5-4	TRBJ2-5	TRBD2	-	TGTGCCAGCAGCTTGGAGAGGACTAGCGGAGAGACCCAGTACTTC	CASSLERTSGETQYF
TRBV20-1	TRBJ1-1	-	many	TGCAGTGCTGACCTCGACACTGGTACGGGTGAAGCTTTCTTT	CSADLDTGTGEAFF
TRBV28	TRBJ2-7	-	many	TGTGCCAGCAGAACTGGGCGGGGTTACGAGCAGTACTTC	CASRTGRGYEQYF
TRBV15	TRBJ2-1	TRBD2	-	TGTGCCACCAGCAGAGAGACTAGCGGGGGGGCCTTGTTCTTC	CATSRETSGGALFF
TRBV28	TRBJ1-4	-	many	TGTGCCAGCTCCCGGACAGCCCCAAATGAAAAACTGTTTTTT	CASSRTAPNEKLFF
TRBV7-9	TRBJ2-2	TRBD2	many	TGTGCCAGCAGCCCCCCTGTAGCGGGAGAAAGTGCCGGGGAGCTGTTTTTT	CASSPPVAGESAGELFF
TRBV28	TRBJ2-2	-	many	TGTGCCAGCGAATCCGTCGGGAGCACCGGGGAGCTGTTTTTT	CASESVGSTGELFF